This passage covers 10 T cell receptor beta chains from one sample sequenced in a study of shared clonotypes between healthy human individuals. Sequencing used immunoSEQ multiplex PCR; TCRdb keeps in-frame clones, though not all of them. The sample has about 450,000 clones; around 79% are singletons. The sequenced sample consisted of PBMCs. The receptors were sampled from a woman between 40 and 50 years old in good health. Some clones in this sample may be carry-over from other donors' samples.

A few counts support this clone. The chain couples TRBV6-1 to TRBJ1-2; D unresolved. The V and J ends lost 2 bases and 8 bases respectively, with 18 bases between them. Germline V gene lookup returns CDR1 MNHNS and CDR2 SASEGT. The CDR3 has 15 amino acids. The CDR3 region has the DNA TGTGCCAGCAGTGAAACTTGGCGGCAGCCGAGCGGCTACACCTTC. The encoded protein is CASSETWRQPSGYTF.

V and J are TRBV5-6 and TRBJ2-2; D unresolved. V lost 4 bases to trimming and J lost 1 base, with 8 bases between them. The V gene's germline CDR1 is SGHDT and CDR2 YYEEEE. The CDR3 has 14 amino acids. CDR3 protein: CASSPIQNTGELFF. The CDR3 DNA follows: TGTGCCAGCAGCCCAATACAGAACACCGGGGAGCTGTTTTTT.

The chain has TRBV12-2 and TRBJ2-5; TRBD2 is the table's D call, not checked against the DNA. TRBV12-2 is a recognized pseudogene. The CDR3 covers 14 residues. The CDR3 reads CASRLVGLQETQYF. The CDR3 DNA reads as TGTGCAAGTCGCTTAGTGGGACTTCAAGAGACCCAGTACTTC.

This chain uses TRBV9 with TRBJ2-1, with 10 nucleotides matching TRBD2. The CDR3 runs to 20 residues. Germline values: CDR1 SGDLS, CDR2 YYNGEE. The V segment lost 0 bases and the J segment 4 bases; nucleotides outside the gene matches: 16. The CDR3 DNA reads TGTGCCAGCAGCGTAGTGGGGGACGGAGCGGGAGGGCCGGGATACAATGAGCAGTTCTTC. Encoded protein: CASSVVGDGAGGPGYNEQFF.

The CDR3 region has the DNA TGCGCCAGCAGCGTGGTAGGGTCCTACGAGCAGTACTTC. Encoded protein: CASSVVGSYEQYF. V gene TRBV5-1 combines with J gene TRBJ2-7; D is uncertain. Trimming took off 4 bases at V and 1 base at J, with 9 bases between the two ends. The CDR3 is made up of 13 amino acids. Germline CDR1 and CDR2: SGHRS and YFSETQ.

This clone was recorded a few times. Other DNA sequences from this sample encode an identical CDR3 as well. V is TRBV7-2 and J is TRBJ2-7; unclear D gene. The CDR3 has 14 residues. Trimming removed 0 bases at V and 1 base at J, with 7 bases between. Germline loops: CDR1 SGHTA, CDR2 FQGNSA. The CDR3 DNA is TGTGCCAGCAGCTTAGCGGGCAGATCCTACGAGCAGTACTTC. This translates into CASSLAGRSYEQYF. Looking up the rest from reference TRBV7-2 and TRBJ2-7 gives the full variable domain: GAGVSQSPSNKVTEKGKDVELRCDPISGHTALYWYRQSLGQGLEFLIYFQGNSAPDKSGLPSDRFSAERTGGSVSTLTIQRTQQEDSAVYLCASSLAGRSYEQYFGPGTRLTVT.

The J gene is TRBJ2-7, the V gene TRBV7-9; 12 positions match TRBD2. V lost 6 bases to trimming and J lost 5 bases; unmatched junction nucleotides: 5. The CDR3 runs 14 residues. Per the germline V gene, CDR1 is SEHNR and CDR2 is FQNEAQ (reference sequence). The CDR3: CASRSSGRAHEQYF. The CDR3 bases are TGTGCCAGCAGATCTAGCGGGAGGGCCCACGAGCAGTACTTC.

As regards this clone: The same CDR3 arises from other DNA sequences in this sample as well. The chain recombines TRBV28 with TRBJ1-5; no clear D. Trimming took off 8 bases at V and 4 bases at J, with 12 bases between the two ends. The germline V gene encodes CDR1 MDHEN and CDR2 SYDVKM. The CDR3 loop spans 13 amino acids. CDR3 protein: CASSRTVNQPQHF. As DNA, the CDR3 is TGTGCCAGCTCCCGGACTGTGAATCAGCCCCAGCATTTT.

The chain joins TRBV9 to TRBJ1-1; TRBD1 agrees at 7 bases. Looked up from germline, CDR1 is SGDLS and CDR2 is YYNGEE. CDR3 length: 16 residues. The junction had 12 bases not matched to a gene; V was cut back by 4 bases and J by 3 bases. CDR3 in DNA: TGTGCCAGCAGCTCTCCAGGTACAGGGGAGGACACTGAAGCTTTCTTT. Protein: CASSSPGTGEDTEAFF.

The chain combines TRBV11-1 with TRBJ2-2; 10 positions match TRBD2. CDR1 SGHAT and CDR2 FQDESV come from the germline V gene (reference sequence). CDR3 length: 16 residues. V was clipped by 1 base and J by 7 bases; unmatched bases: 6. This chain's CDR3 is CASSLGASGSIGELFF. DNA of the CDR3: TGTGCCAGCAGCTTAGGGGCTAGCGGGAGCATCGGGGAGCTGTTTTTT.